One sample yielded the 21 T cell receptor beta chains listed below, sequenced in a study of T cells in tuberculosis. Clones were sequenced by immunoSEQ multiplex PCR, and TCRdb holds only the in-frame ones, with some missing. The table includes 25,000 to 35,000 clones, roughly 90% detected once. The specimen was PBMCs. The receptors shown here come from a donor aged 10-30 years with latent tuberculosis or without tuberculosis infection.

The chain joins TRBV19 to TRBJ1-3; D is perhaps TRBD1 (6 bases). The CDR3 sequence is 13 residues long. V lost 9 bases, J lost 4 bases, and 13 bases lay in between. Looked up from germline, CDR1 is LNHDA and CDR2 is SQIVND (reference sequence). The CDR3 spells CASAGVGGNTIYF. CDR3 in DNA: TGTGCCAGCGCAGGGGTTGGAGGAAACACCATATATTTT.

The rearrangement links TRBV27 to TRBJ1-2; a weak D match, TRBD1 (5 bases). V was pared by 1 base and J by 5 bases, with 14 bases between. The CDR3 loop spans 15 amino acids. From germline, CDR1 is MNHEY and CDR2 SMNVEV (reference sequence). CDR3 in amino acids: CASSLFSGETYGYTF. The CDR3 region has the DNA TGTGCCAGCAGTTTATTTTCGGGGGAAACGTATGGCTACACCTTC.

This chain uses TRBV7-2 with TRBJ2-1; 8 nucleotides match TRBD2. Looked up from germline, CDR1 is SGHTA and CDR2 is FQGNSA. The CDR3 loop spans 15 amino acids. The junction had 5 bases not matched to a gene; V was cut back by 1 base and J by 6 bases. The CDR3 sequence: CASSLGGLEANEQFF. In nucleotides, the CDR3 is TGTGCCAGCAGCTTAGGGGGACTAGAAGCCAATGAGCAGTTCTTC.

Regarding this clone: Other DNA sequences in this specimen translate into the identical CDR3. The gene calls are TRBV5-4 and TRBJ2-7; 10 nucleotides align to TRBD1. The CDR3 is made up of 13 amino acids. V gave up 4 bases and J gave up 7 bases; unmatched junction bases: 5. Germline V CDR1 and CDR2: SGHNT, YYREEE (reference sequence). The CDR3 protein is CASSRQGADEQYF. CDR3 nucleotide sequence: TGTGCCAGCAGCCGACAGGGGGCGGATGAGCAGTACTTC.

The chain carries TRBV19 and TRBJ1-1; TRBD1 might be the D (6 bases). There are 14 residues in the CDR3. The V gene lost 6 bases and the J gene lost 3 bases, with 14 bases spanning the gap. The germline V gene has CDR1 LNHDA and CDR2 SQIVND (reference sequence). Here the CDR3 reads CASRTTGRDTEAFF. The CDR3 DNA reads as TGTGCCAGTAGGACGACAGGTCGGGACACTGAAGCTTTCTTT.

The chain uses TRBV5-4 and TRBJ2-5; 7 positions match TRBD2. Germline trimming cut 1 base from V and 4 bases from J; bases unmatched to any gene: 4. Germline V gene sequence: CDR1 SGHNT, CDR2 YYREEE (reference sequence). The CDR3 has 14 residues. CDR3 protein: CASSLLGGGETQYF. Here the CDR3 DNA reads TGTGCCAGCAGCTTGTTGGGGGGGGGAGAGACCCAGTACTTC.

This chain uses TRBV2 with TRBJ2-2; TRBD2 matches 11 bases. In germline, CDR1 is SNHLY, CDR2 FYNNEI. CDR3 length: 16 amino acids. The V segment lost 6 bases and the J segment 3 bases; nucleotides outside the gene matches: 6. CDR3: CASRRTSGSYTGELFF. In DNA form, the CDR3 reads TGTGCCAGCAGGCGAACTAGCGGGAGTTACACCGGGGAGCTGTTTTTT.

The V and J genes are TRBV11-3 and TRBJ2-3; 11 bases map to TRBD2. The J segment lost 2 bases and the V segment lost 1 base, leaving 5 bases of the junction unmatched. In germline, CDR1 is SGHNT, CDR2 YENEEA. The CDR3 has 17 amino acids. The chain's CDR3 is CASSLGTSGRLTDTQYF. The CDR3 region has the DNA TGTGCCAGCAGCTTAGGAACTAGCGGGAGACTCACAGATACGCAGTATTTT.

This sequence joins TRBV28 and TRBJ1-2; TRBD1 matches at 9 bases. Trimming cost V 6 bases and J 4 bases; bases outside gene matches: 6. Per germline, CDR1 MDHEN and CDR2 SYDVKM. The CDR3 extends over 14 amino acids. The CDR3 sequence is CASSGQGLAYGYTF. CDR3 bases: TGTGCCAGCAGCGGACAGGGGCTGGCCTATGGCTACACCTTC.

This chain connects TRBV7-3 to TRBJ2-3; D may be TRBD2 (6 bases). In germline, CDR1 is SGHTA, CDR2 FQGTGA. Trimming cost V 1 base and J 3 bases, with 11 bases left between them. This CDR3 is 15 amino acids long. The CDR3 DNA reads as TGTGCCAGCAGCTTAAGCGGAGGGGCTACAGATACGCAGTATTTT. Its translation: CASSLSGGATDTQYF.

This clone was observed a few times. The rearrangement joins TRBV19 to TRBJ1-2, with D possibly matching TRBD1 (6 bases). Germline assignment: CDR1 LNHDA and CDR2 SQIVND (reference sequence). V gave up 7 bases and J gave up 5 bases, with 14 bases separating them. This CDR3 is built from 13 residues. The CDR3 here is CASTKGVAYGYTF. The CDR3 region has the DNA TGTGCCAGTACTAAGGGGGTGGCATATGGCTACACCTTC.

The CDR3 sequence: CATSRDRGGSSYEQYF. For the CDR3, the DNA is TGTGCCACCAGCAGAGATCGGGGGGGCAGCTCCTACGAGCAGTACTTC. The V gene is TRBV15, the J gene TRBJ2-7; 8 bases align to TRBD2. CDR1 is LNHNV and CDR2 is YYDKDF in the germline V gene (reference sequence). Germline trimming cut 0 bases from V and 0 bases from J; bases unmatched to any gene: 4. This CDR3 has 16 residues.

The chain couples TRBV21-1 to TRBJ2-7; the table's D call TRBD1 went unverified against the DNA. TRBV21-1 is flagged as a pseudogene. This CDR3 has 15 residues. The CDR3 nucleotides read TGTGCCAGCCCCCGTTGGGACAGGCTTTCCTACGAGCAGTACTTC. This encodes CASPRWDRLSYEQYF.

V and J are TRBV19 and TRBJ2-3, with D possibly matching TRBD2 (7 bases). This CDR3 has 14 residues. V lost 4 bases to trimming and J lost 6 bases, with 14 bases between them. Germline assignment: CDR1 LNHDA and CDR2 SQIVND (reference sequence). CDR3 residues: CASSRGGGLDTQYF. The CDR3 DNA reads as TGTGCCAGTAGTAGGGGAGGGGGATTGGATACGCAGTATTTT. Complete variable domain (other parts from reference TRBV19 and TRBJ2-3): DGGITQSPKYLFRKEGQNVTLSCEQNLNHDAMYWYRQDPGQGLRLIYYSQIVNDFQKGDIAEGYSVSREKKESFPLTVTSAQKNPTAFYLCASSRGGGLDTQYFGPGTRLTVL.

The genes are TRBV9 and TRBJ1-2; TRBD1 aligns across 8 bases. V lost 0 bases and J lost 8; bases outside the gene matches: 3. The CDR3 has 13 residues. Germline CDR1 reads SGDLS; CDR2 reads YYNGEE. The CDR3 DNA is TGTGCCAGCAGCGTAGGGACAGGGTACGGCTACACCTTC. Translating gives CASSVGTGYGYTF.

The rearrangement links TRBV2 to TRBJ2-7; 8 bases agree with TRBD1. CDR3 length: 13 amino acids. The germline V gene encodes CDR1 SNHLY and CDR2 FYNNEI. Losses at the gene ends were 5 bases for V and 6 bases for J; bases not matched to a gene: 6. CDR3 amino acids: CASSTGGLGEQYF. The CDR3 bases are TGTGCCAGCAGTACAGGGGGACTTGGCGAGCAGTACTTC.

V gene TRBV6-1 combines with J gene TRBJ2-7, with 9 bases identical to TRBD1. CDR3 length: 14 amino acids. After removal of 6 bases from V and 5 bases from J, the junction contained 8 bases not matched to a gene. Germline lookup yields CDR1 MNHNS and CDR2 SASEGT. The CDR3: CASSRTGELHEQYF. The CDR3 bases are TGTGCCAGCAGCCGGACAGGGGAGCTCCACGAGCAGTACTTC.

This sequence joins TRBV5-1 and TRBJ2-3; 9 bases agree with TRBD2. V lost 2 bases to trimming and J lost 6 bases; unmatched junction nucleotides: 4. The CDR3 contains 14 residues. Germline assignment: CDR1 SGHRS and CDR2 YFSETQ. The CDR3 protein is CASSFSGGADTQYF. Here the CDR3 DNA reads TGCGCCAGCAGCTTTAGCGGGGGTGCGGATACGCAGTATTTT.

The CDR3 bases are TGTGCCAGCAGCTTGGGACAGGGGCACCGTCAGCCCCAGCATTTT. Translation gives CASSLGQGHRQPQHF. This chain uses TRBV5-5 with TRBJ1-5, with TRBD1 identical over 8 bases. Looked up from germline, CDR1 is SGHKS and CDR2 is YYEKEE (reference sequence). This CDR3 comprises 15 residues. J gave up 6 bases and V 0 bases, and 5 bases lay outside the gene matches.

This chain connects TRBV7-2 to TRBJ1-2; 8 bases are a match to TRBD1. CDR3 length: 15 residues. CDR1 and CDR2 from the germline V gene are SGHTA and FQGNSA. J gave up 1 base and V 3 bases, and 4 bases lay outside the gene matches. The CDR3 nucleotides read TGTGCCAGCAGCTTGACAGGGGCCGTTAACTATGGCTACACCTTC. It yields the protein CASSLTGAVNYGYTF.

J is TRBJ1-4 and V is TRBV14; weak D call: TRBD1 (6 bases). Germline V CDR1 and CDR2: SGHDN, FVKESK. The CDR3 has 15 residues. V lost 2 bases, J lost 7 bases, and 14 bases lay in between. CDR3 loop: CASSQTSGAGEKLFF. CDR3 nucleotides: TGTGCCAGCAGCCAAACCTCAGGGGCGGGTGAAAAACTGTTTTTT.